The entry below gives a single TCR beta chain sequence along with its context. Its antigen is unidentified. Per germline, CDR1 SGHDT and CDR2 YYEEEE. The CDR3 loop spans 20 amino acids. These data come from a study of monozygotic twins with inflammatory bowel disease. Study-wide results and limits: Varying immunosuppressive regimens may have increased patient repertoire variability. Evidence failed to back one strong IBD-linked signal or clonotype.

Following a re-call of the 5' RACE reads, TCRdb has one entry per CDR3 protein and lacks DNA. This sample's table reports approximately 330,000 distinct CDR3 sequences. Source material: blood. V is TRBV5-6 and J is TRBJ2-7; TCRdb outputs TRBD1, but without DNA this stays unchecked. This receptor was obtained from a human donor with ulcerative colitis or Crohn's disease, or a healthy co-twin of an affected twin (not recorded which). CDR3: CASSPGTGALIPKWDYEQYF.